The rows below give T cell receptor beta chains drawn from one sample of a study of blood T cell repertoires in COVID-19. Some clones are missing from TCRdb's copy, which holds only in-frame ones; the method was immunoSEQ multiplex PCR. The sample consists of a few hundred thousand clones, approximately 86% of them appearing once. Sequencing was done on a sample of PBMCs or T cells enriched from blood (not recorded which). Every receptor here comes from a woman aged 55-69 years who had recovered from COVID-19. Both conserved end residues are part of each CDR3. The D gene is left open where the match is weak. Size values are once, few and many counts, or a class for expanded clones, and some rows have none.

d_gene	abundance	j_gene	v_gene	CDR3nt	CDR3aa
NA	NA	TRBJ1-2	TRBV27	TGTGCCAGCAGTTTATCGTGGAGGGGATGGGAGTATGGCTACACCTTC	CASSLSWRGWEYGYTF
NA	NA	TRBJ1-1	TRBV2	TGTGCCAGCAGTGAGATAAAGGCAGGGCCGAACACTGAAGCTTTCTTT	CASSEIKAGPNTEAFF
TRBD2	NA	TRBJ2-3	TRBV5-1	TGCGCCAGCAGCTTCCATAAACCGGGACTAGCGGGGGCTAGCACAGATACGCAGTATTTT	CASSFHKPGLAGASTDTQYF
TRBD1	NA	TRBJ2-7	TRBV12-3/TRBV12-4	TGTGCCAGCAGAGATGACAGGGGGTACGAGCAGTACTTC	CASRDDRGYEQYF
TRBD2	NA	TRBJ2-1	TRBV5-4	TGTGCCAGCAGCTCTTACAGCGGGGTGTCCTACAATGAGCAGTTCTTC	CASSSYSGVSYNEQFF
TRBD1	NA	TRBJ1-6	TRBV27	TGTGCCAGCAGTCCCGGGACAGTTAGAACGACGTCACCCCTCCACTTT	CASSPGTVRTTSPLHF
TRBD1	NA	TRBJ2-1	TRBV24-1	TGTGCCACCAGTGATACAACAGGGGCCAACAATGAGCAGTTCTTC	CATSDTTGANNEQFF
NA	once	TRBJ1-5	TRBV2	TGTGCCAGCAGGCTGGACTCCAATCAGCCCCAGCATTTT	CASRLDSNQPQHF
NA	NA	TRBJ1-2	TRBV3-1/TRBV3-2	TGTGCCAGCAGCCAATTGGGACATTCGGGCACCTTC	CASSQLGHSGTF
NA	NA	TRBJ1-5	TRBV4-1	TGCGCCAGCAGCCAAGATTTAGGGGGTCAGCCCCAGCATTTT	CASSQDLGGQPQHF
NA	NA	TRBJ1-6	TRBV6-1	TGTGCCAGCAGTGAAGTGATACAGGTTTATGGTTCACCCCTCCACTTT	CASSEVIQVYGSPLHF
TRBD1	NA	TRBJ2-7	TRBV10-2	TGCGCCAGCACCTTAGACAGGGGGTACGAGCAGTACTTC	CASTLDRGYEQYF
NA	NA	TRBJ1-1	TRBV24-1	TGTGCCACCATGGGGCCGGGGAACACTGAAGCTTTCTTT	CATMGPGNTEAFF
TRBD2	NA	TRBJ2-1	TRBV5-1	TGCGCCAGCAGCTTAATAGCGGGGGAACTCAATGAGCAGTTCTTC	CASSLIAGELNEQFF
NA	NA	TRBJ2-1	TRBV18	TGTGCCAGCTCACCATCGGGAAATGAGCAGTTCTTC	CASSPSGNEQFF
TRBD2	NA	TRBJ2-7	TRBV30	TGTGCCTGGAGTGACTCTAGCGGGGGGGCAGACGAGCAGTACTTC	CAWSDSSGGADEQYF
TRBD2	NA	TRBJ2-1	TRBV4-1	TGCGCCAGCAGCCAACTGGGACTAGCGGGGGGCGGCTCCTACAATGAGCAGTTCTTC	CASSQLGLAGGGSYNEQFF